This is a list of T cell receptor beta chains from one sample in a study of identical twins. TCRdb ran MiXCR on the 5' RACE reads and lists one entry per CDR3 protein. The sample consists of 1.5 million or so distinct CDR3 sequences, about 31% of them appearing once. Sequenced material: cord blood. These TCRs come from a newborn girl in good health. CDR3s include the opening cysteine and the closing phenylalanine or tryptophan. The D gene is left open where the match is weak. The size field is filled for only some rows; it gives once, few, many or a size class.

CASGYLLAGVSSYEQYF TGTGCTAGTGGGTACCTCCTAGCGGGAGTTAGTTCCTACGAGCAGTACTTC TRBJ2-7 TRBV12-5 . TRBD2
CATSRRDRVFLPTGELFF TGTGCCACCAGTCGCCGGGACAGGGTTTTCCTTCCAACTGGGGAGCTGTTTTTT TRBJ2-2 TRBV15 once TRBD1
CATGLAGGPVEQYF TGTGCCACCGGACTAGCGGGAGGGCCAGTTGAGCAGTACTTC TRBJ2-5 TRBV7-2 . TRBD2
CSARDLWSGVGLASNQPQHF TGCAGTGCTAGAGATCTTTGGTCTGGTGTGGGTTTAGCTAGCAATCAGCCCCAGCATTTT TRBJ1-5 TRBV20-1 . .
CASRTGAGRYGYTF TGTGCCAGCAGAACTGGGGCAGGGCGCTATGGCTACACCTTC TRBJ1-2 TRBV2 . .
CASRLLAPGELFF TGCGCCAGCAGACTCCTAGCCCCCGGGGAGCTGTTTTTT TRBJ2-2 TRBV5-1 . .
CASSDSLYGHTF TGTGCCAGCAGTGACTCCCTCTATGGCCACACCTTC TRBJ1-2 TRBV2 . .
CASRTQGRYGYTF TGTGCCAGCAGAACACAGGGTCGGTATGGCTACACCTTC TRBJ1-2 TRBV27 . .
CASSLTTGAGNTIYF TGCGCCAGCAGCTTGACGACAGGGGCTGGAAACACCATATATTTT TRBJ1-3 TRBV5-1 . TRBD1
CASSVQVEDTQYF TGTGCCAGCAGCGTGCAAGTAGAGGATACGCAGTATTTT TRBJ2-3 TRBV9 . .
CASSPGQFGISPLHF TGTGCCAGCAGCCCGGGACAGTTCGGTATTTCACCCCTCCACTTT TRBJ1-6 TRBV6-1 . TRBD1
CASSLSRLKGNNEQFF TGCGCCAGCAGCTTGAGCCGCCTAAAGGGAAACAATGAGCAGTTCTTC TRBJ2-1 TRBV5-1 . .
CASSALTANYGYTF TGTGCCAGCAGCGCCCTGACAGCTAACTATGGCTACACCTTC TRBJ1-2 TRBV9 many .
CSAPTGGRGYTF TGCAGTGCTCCAACAGGGGGCCGTGGCTACACCTTC TRBJ1-2 TRBV20-1 . TRBD1
CASSQDRDSTDTQYF TGTGCCAGCAGCCAAGATCGGGACTCGACAGATACGCAGTATTTT TRBJ2-3 TRBV4-2 many .
CASRRRWSNQMNTEAFF TGTGCCAGCAGGCGTCGGTGGAGCAACCAGATGAACACTGAAGCTTTCTTT TRBJ1-1 TRBV5-6 few .
CAISDIGRNYGYTF TGTGCCATCAGTGACATAGGACGGAACTATGGCTACACCTTC TRBJ1-2 TRBV10-3 few .
CASSEGQGINYEQYF TGTGCCAGCAGCGAGGGACAGGGGATAAACTACGAGCAGTACTTC TRBJ2-7 TRBV5-6 few TRBD1
CASSSLARLVKPDTEAFF TGTGCCAGCAGTTCCCTGGCCAGGCTAGTCAAGCCTGACACTGAAGCTTTCTTT TRBJ1-1 TRBV27 . .
CATSDFGSYNEQYF TGTGCCACCAGTGATTTCGGAAGCTACAATGAGCAGTACTTC TRBJ2-7 TRBV24-1 . .
CASSLGAGGPTDTQYF TGCGCCAGCAGCTTGGGAGCGGGGGGGCCGACAGATACGCAGTATTTT TRBJ2-3 TRBV7-2 many TRBD2
CASSPNTGKAFF TGTGCCAGCAGCCCGAACACAGGGAAGGCTTTCTTT TRBJ1-1 TRBV28 . .
CATILREGSNEQFF TGTGCCACCATATTACGGGAGGGAAGCAATGAGCAGTTCTTC TRBJ2-1 TRBV15 . TRBD2
CSARDSGRESETQYF TGCAGTGCTAGAGATTCGGGCAGGGAGAGCGAGACCCAGTACTTC TRBJ2-5 TRBV20-1 few .
CASSRGSGLNTGELFF TGTGCCAGCAGCCGAGGTAGCGGCCTGAACACCGGGGAGCTGTTTTTT TRBJ2-2 TRBV12-3/TRBV12-4 . .
CAGKGTGRNTEAFF TGTGCCGGGAAGGGGACAGGGAGAAACACTGAAGCTTTCTTT TRBJ1-1 TRBV6-1 few TRBD1
CASMRGRSEAFF TGTGCCAGTATGCGGGGTAGGTCTGAAGCTTTCTTT TRBJ1-1 TRBV19 . .
CSAGTASNQPQHF TGCAGTGCTGGGACGGCTAGCAATCAGCCCCAGCATTTT TRBJ1-5 TRBV20-1 few .
CASSPLGGGPGDTQYF TGTGCCAGCAGCCCCTTGGGCGGGGGGCCAGGAGATACGCAGTATTTT TRBJ2-3 TRBV3-1 few TRBD2
CSASSLGRFDNEQFF TGCAGTGCTAGTTCCCTAGGGAGGTTCGACAATGAGCAGTTCTTC TRBJ2-1 TRBV20-1 . .
CAISARGREKTYEQYF TGTGCCATCTCCGCCCGGGGCAGGGAAAAAACCTACGAGCAGTACTTC TRBJ2-7 TRBV10-3 . .
CASSLLRTGIYEQYF TGTGCCAGCAGTTTATTACGGACTGGTATTTACGAGCAGTACTTC TRBJ2-7 TRBV28 . .
CASSVAQNNEQFF TGTGCCAGCAGCGTAGCTCAGAACAATGAGCAGTTCTTC TRBJ2-1 TRBV9 . .
CASSQDYGVNTGELFF TGCGCCAGCAGCCAAGATTACGGGGTGAACACCGGGGAGCTGTTTTTT TRBJ2-2 TRBV4-1 . .
CASSFAASSTEAFF TGTGCCAGCAGCTTTGCCGCGTCCAGCACTGAAGCTTTCTTT TRBJ1-1 TRBV7-9 once .
CASSLASLRGDEQFF TGTGCCAGCAGTTTAGCTTCCCTAAGAGGGGATGAGCAGTTCTTC TRBJ2-1 TRBV12-3/TRBV12-4 many .
CSASGLAGVLEQFF TGCAGTGCTTCCGGACTAGCGGGAGTACTTGAGCAGTTCTTC TRBJ2-1 TRBV20-1 . TRBD2
CASSPRTILYEQYF TGTGCCAGCAGTCCCCGGACTATCCTCTACGAGCAGTACTTC TRBJ2-7 TRBV6-5 many .
CTSSLAGTGVGGYTF TGTACCAGCAGCTTAGCCGGGACAGGGGTTGGGGGCTACACCTTC TRBJ1-2 TRBV7-2 . TRBD1
CATSDLKRGTGDTQYF TGTGCCACCAGTGACCTTAAGAGGGGGACAGGAGATACGCAGTATTTT TRBJ2-3 TRBV24-1 few TRBD1
CASSLGWASGTDTQYF TGTGCCAGCAGCTTAGGATGGGCTAGCGGCACAGATACGCAGTATTTT TRBJ2-3 TRBV7-9 few .
CATSDPTATNEKLFF TGTGCCACCAGTGATCCGACAGCAACTAATGAAAAACTGTTTTTT TRBJ1-4 TRBV24-1 few .
CSAFQGAQPQHF TGCAGTGCTTTCCAGGGGGCGCAGCCCCAGCATTTT TRBJ1-5 TRBV20-1 . TRBD1
CASSYYRLAGGPTDTQYF TGTGCCAGCAGTTACTACAGACTAGCGGGAGGACCCACAGATACGCAGTATTTT TRBJ2-3 TRBV6-2/TRBV6-3 . TRBD2
CAISGRSGVIGTDTQYF TGTGCCATCAGTGGCCGTTCGGGGGTTATTGGCACAGATACGCAGTATTTT TRBJ2-3 TRBV10-3 once .
CASRYTRDRGPLAKNIQYF TGTGCCAGCAGGTACACCCGGGACAGGGGCCCCTTAGCCAAAAACATTCAGTACTTC TRBJ2-4 TRBV28 . TRBD1
CASSYLGRPYEQYF TGTGCCAGCAGTTATCTTGGCAGACCCTACGAGCAGTACTTC TRBJ2-7 TRBV6-2/TRBV6-3 few .
CASSYGTPDYEQYF TGCGCCAGCAGCTACGGGACACCCGACTACGAGCAGTACTTC TRBJ2-7 TRBV4-1 . .
CASSTTGYCGYTF TGTGCCAGTAGTACAACAGGGTACTGTGGCTACACCTTC TRBJ1-2 TRBV19 . .
CASSLPVTSDNEQFF TGTGCCAGCAGTTTACCTGTTACTAGTGACAATGAGCAGTTCTTC TRBJ2-1 TRBV12-3/TRBV12-4 . .
CATGAPGELFF TGTGCCACCGGAGCCCCCGGGGAGCTGTTTTTT TRBJ2-2 TRBV28 once .
CASSFPDRNTEAFF TGTGCCAGCAGTTTCCCGGACAGGAACACTGAAGCTTTCTTT TRBJ1-1 TRBV28 many .
CASSARLAGWNGDEQFF TGTGCCAGCAGCGCCCGACTAGCGGGGTGGAATGGCGATGAGCAGTTCTTC TRBJ2-1 TRBV9 . TRBD2
CASGPPGQGAHSEGYTF TGCGCCAGCGGCCCGCCGGGACAAGGGGCGCACTCGGAAGGCTACACCTTC TRBJ1-2 TRBV5-1 . .
CATSKGGDSFLGGELFF TGTGCCACCAGCAAGGGAGGTGACAGTTTTCTCGGCGGGGAGCTGTTTTTT TRBJ2-2 TRBV15 . .
CASSQVLAESYNEQFF TGTGCCAGCAGCCAAGTCTTAGCGGAGAGCTACAATGAGCAGTTCTTC TRBJ2-1 TRBV4-2 . .
CATSRDPAPHTDTQYF TGTGCCACCAGCAGAGATCCGGCCCCTCACACAGATACGCAGTATTTT TRBJ2-3 TRBV15 few .
CSARETGAGEKLFF TGCAGTGCTAGGGAGACAGGGGCTGGTGAAAAACTGTTTTTT TRBJ1-4 TRBV20-1 . TRBD1